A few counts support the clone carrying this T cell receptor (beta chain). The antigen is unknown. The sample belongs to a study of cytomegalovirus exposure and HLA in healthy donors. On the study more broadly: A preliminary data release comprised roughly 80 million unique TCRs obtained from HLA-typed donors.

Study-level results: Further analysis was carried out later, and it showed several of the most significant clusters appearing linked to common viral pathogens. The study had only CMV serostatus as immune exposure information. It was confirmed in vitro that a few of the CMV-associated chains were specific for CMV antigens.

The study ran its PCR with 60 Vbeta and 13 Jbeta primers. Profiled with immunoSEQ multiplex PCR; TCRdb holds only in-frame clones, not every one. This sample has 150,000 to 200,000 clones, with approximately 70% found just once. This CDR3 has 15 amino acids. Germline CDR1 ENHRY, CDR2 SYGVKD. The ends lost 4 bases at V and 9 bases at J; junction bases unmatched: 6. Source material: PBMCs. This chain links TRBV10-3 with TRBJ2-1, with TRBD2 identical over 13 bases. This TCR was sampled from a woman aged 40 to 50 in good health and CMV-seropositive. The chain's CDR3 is CAISGTSGGAGEQFF. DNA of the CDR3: TGTGCCATCAGTGGCACTAGCGGGGGGGCGGGTGAGCAGTTCTTC.